The 8 T cell receptor beta chains below were found in one sample sequenced in a study of T cells after yellow fever vaccination. TCRdb used MiXCR to reprocess the 5' RACE reads, holding one entry per CDR3 protein. The table includes around 530,000 distinct CDR3 sequences, less than 20% detected once. The specimen was PBMCs, collected about 5 days after the first yellow fever vaccination. The receptors were gathered from a man between 18 and 29 years old who received the YFV17D yellow fever vaccine.

The chain carries TRBV5-1 and TRBJ1-3; D gene ambiguous. Trimming removed 4 bases at V and 0 bases at J, with 11 bases between. The germline V gene encodes CDR1 SGHRS and CDR2 YFSETQ. This CDR3 is built from 15 residues. CDR3 residues: CASSTGGNSGNTIYF. The CDR3 DNA reads TGCGCCAGCAGCACCGGAGGAAACTCTGGAAACACCATATATTTT.

The chain combines TRBV5-5 with TRBJ2-3; weak D call: TRBD2 (5 bases). The CDR3 loop spans 13 amino acids. The V and J ends lost 7 bases and 5 bases respectively, with 14 bases between them. Germline loops: CDR1 SGHKS, CDR2 YYEKEE (reference sequence). The CDR3 coding sequence is TGTGCCAGCTATCCTCGAGGAGGAGATACGCAGTATTTT. It translates to CASYPRGGDTQYF.

The chain carries TRBV5-1 and TRBJ2-1; tentative D call: TRBD1 (5 bases). The V end lost 0 bases, the J end lost 7 bases, and 11 bases lay between the germline ends. The germline V gene has CDR1 SGHRS and CDR2 YFSETQ. The CDR3 loop spans 14 amino acids. CDR3 nucleotides: TGCGCCAGCAGCTTGGCCACAGGAGAAAATGAGCAGTTCTTC. This codes for CASSLATGENEQFF.

The chain is built from TRBV19 and TRBJ2-5; the match to TRBD1 covers 12 bases. The CDR3 runs to 15 residues. J was trimmed by 5 bases and V by 3 bases; bases with no gene match: 4. Germline-derived CDR1 and CDR2 are LNHDA and SQIVND (reference sequence). The CDR3 region has the DNA TGTGCCAGTAGTATGGGACAGGGGGCGGGGGAGACCCAGTACTTC. Translated, it gives CASSMGQGAGETQYF.

The chain recombines TRBV6-5 with TRBJ2-3; 11 nucleotides agree with TRBD2. This CDR3 spans 17 amino acids. The V gene's germline CDR1 is MNHEY and CDR2 SVGAGI. The J segment lost 0 bases and the V segment lost 4 bases, leaving 6 bases of the junction unmatched. CDR3 sequence: CASSSESSGGSTDTQYF. CDR3 nucleotides: TGTGCCAGCAGTTCGGAATCTAGCGGGGGGAGCACAGATACGCAGTATTTT.

This clonotype was seen ten or more times. The chain employs TRBV4-3 and TRBJ2-7; 7 bases map to TRBD2. V lost 2 bases to trimming and J lost 0 bases; unmatched junction nucleotides: 1. Germline loops: CDR1 LGHNA, CDR2 YSLEER. This CDR3 region has 14 residues. In nucleotides, the CDR3 is TGCGCCAGCAGCCAAAGCGGGGTCTCCTACGAGCAGTACTTC. It encodes CASSQSGVSYEQYF.

This clonotype was seen only a few times. CDR3 in amino acids: CASSQMGGGGRTDTQYF. The DNA for the CDR3 is TGCGCCAGCAGCCAGATGGGGGGCGGGGGCCGCACAGATACGCAGTATTTT. The V and J genes are TRBV4-1 and TRBJ2-3; a weak D match, TRBD2 (7 bases). The CDR3 sequence is 17 residues long. Trimming left V 3 bases short and J 1 base short, with 17 bases between. Germline assignment: CDR1 MGHRA and CDR2 YSYEKL.

This clonotype appeared many times. The rearrangement links TRBV12-3 or TRBV12-4 to TRBJ2-2, with a possible D match to TRBD2 (6 bases). The V end was cut by 7 bases, the J end by 5 bases, with 17 bases between. CDR3 length: 15 amino acids. The CDR3 spells CASTPQGAGTGELFF. CDR3 DNA sequence: TGTGCCAGCACCCCGCAGGGCGCGGGGACCGGGGAGCTGTTTTTT.